These 15 T cell receptor beta chains were sequenced from one sample in a study of early T cells in non-severe SARS-CoV-2 infection (dated by TCRdb to 2020 to 2023). The library was built by means of 5' RACE. Instrument used: NextSeq 500. TCRdb applied fastp at Q25 and MiXCR to the public reads, then kept only in-frame beta chains. When rows share a CDR3 protein, they turn into one entry using the most common DNA and genes. This sample lists roughly 75,000 distinct CDR3 sequences; approximately 11% were detected once. 4.7% of the sample goes to the ten largest clones. Sequences were obtained from whole blood. The receptors derive from an adult who was a healthcare worker with PCR-confirmed SARS-CoV-2 infection or an uninfected control (not recorded which).

The V and J genes are TRBV3-1 and TRBJ2-3, with 7 bases matching TRBD2. Per the germline V gene, CDR1 is LGHDT and CDR2 is YNNKEL (reference sequence). Trimming took 2 bases from V and 14 from J; bases not matched to a gene: 10. This CDR3 has 13 amino acids. The CDR3 reads CASSQLRAGTRYF. CDR3 in DNA: TGTGCCAGCAGCCAACTCCGAGCGGGGACTCGGTATTTT.

Note on this clonotype: With a much larger clone just one base away, this may be a read error. This chain uses TRBV3-1 with TRBJ1-1; tentative D call: TRBD1 (5 bases). Germline CDR1 and CDR2: LGHDT and YNNKEL (reference sequence). The CDR3 consists of 14 residues. Trimming removed 3 bases from V and 4 bases from J, with 12 bases in between. The CDR3 protein is CASSHPDGGTEAFF. The CDR3 DNA sequence: TGTGCCAGCAGCCACCCCGACGGGGGCACTGAAGCTTTCTTT.

This chain links TRBV14 with TRBJ2-1; TRBD2 aligns across 7 bases. The CDR3 loop spans 17 amino acids. The V segment lost 1 base and the J segment 3 bases; nucleotides outside the gene matches: 9. The germline V gene encodes CDR1 SGHDN and CDR2 FVKESK. The CDR3 region is CASSQGSPGGYYNEQFF. The CDR3, as DNA: TGTGCCAGCAGCCAAGGAAGCCCGGGGGGTTACTACAATGAGCAGTTCTTC. The whole variable domain, filled in from reference TRBV14 and TRBJ2-1, reads EAGVTQFPSHSVIEKGQTVTLRCDPISGHDNLYWYRRVMGKEIKFLLHFVKESKQDESGMPNNRFLAERTGGTYSTLKVQPAELEDSGVYFCASSQGSPGGYYNEQFFGPGTRLTVL.

The chain combines TRBV7-8 with TRBJ2-7; TRBD2 agrees at 14 bases. After removal of 4 bases from V and 4 bases from J, the junction contained 3 bases not matched to a gene. The germline V gene has CDR1 SGHVS and CDR2 FQNEAQ. The CDR3 has 15 amino acids. The CDR3 DNA sequence: TGTGCCAGCAGCTGGACTAGCGGGGGGCAGTACGAGCAGTACTTC. It is translated as CASSWTSGGQYEQYF. The full variable domain, completed using reference TRBV7-8 and TRBJ2-7, is GAGVSQSPRYKVAKRGQDVALRCDPISGHVSLFWYQQALGQGPEFLTYFQNEAQLDKSGLPSDRFFAERPEGSVSTLKIQRTQQEDSAVYLCASSWTSGGQYEQYFGPGTRLTVT.

The chain couples TRBV20-1 to TRBJ2-7, with 7 bases lining up with TRBD2. V was pared by 3 bases and J by 2 bases, with 7 bases of the junction left unmatched. Germline values: CDR1 DFQATT, CDR2 SNEGSKA (reference sequence). CDR3 length equals 14 residues. CDR3 loop: CSASSGTKTYEQYF. The CDR3 nucleotides read TGCAGTGCTAGTTCCGGGACTAAAACCTACGAGCAGTACTTC.

This clonotype has ten or more counts. V is TRBV19 and J is TRBJ2-2; 7 nucleotides match TRBD2. J gave up 1 base and V 5 bases, and 4 bases lay outside the gene matches. The germline CDR1 and CDR2 sequences are LNHDA and SQIVND (reference sequence). The CDR3 has 15 residues. The CDR3 DNA reads as TGTGCCAGTAGTCCAATAGCGGGGAACACCGGGGAGCTGTTTTTT. It translates to CASSPIAGNTGELFF.

In this sample, this clonotype turned up a few times. The V gene is TRBV18, the J gene TRBJ1-6, with D possibly matching TRBD1 (5 bases). The germline V gene has CDR1 KGHSH and CDR2 LQKENI. The CDR3 is 15 amino acids. Trimming pared 2 bases from V and 5 bases from J, leaving 10 bases between. The CDR3 protein is CASSPAGPDNSPLHF. The CDR3 nucleotides read TGTGCCAGCTCACCAGCGGGGCCGGATAATTCACCCCTCCACTTT.

The sample holds many counts of this clonotype. The chain links TRBV5-1 to TRBJ2-5; D uncertain. The CDR3 is 13 residues long. Looked up from germline, CDR1 is SGHRS and CDR2 is YFSETQ. Trimming took off 0 bases at V and 4 bases at J, with 7 bases between the two ends. In nucleotides, the CDR3 is TGCGCCAGCAGCTTGGATAACATAGAGACCCAGTACTTC. As protein: CASSLDNIETQYF.

This clonotype was seen a few times. V is TRBV6-2 or TRBV6-3 and J is TRBJ1-5; 8 bases fit TRBD1. The germline V gene has CDR1 MNHEY and CDR2 SVGEGT. The CDR3 spans 14 residues. J gave up 6 bases and V 4 bases, and 5 bases lay outside the gene matches. The CDR3, as DNA: TGTGCCAGCAGTTTCGGACAGGGCGGTCAGCCCCAGCATTTT. Its translation: CASSFGQGGQPQHF.

The chain uses TRBV7-9 and TRBJ1-4; tentatively, D is TRBD1 (5 bases). The germline V gene encodes CDR1 SEHNR and CDR2 FQNEAQ (reference sequence). CDR3 length equals 15 residues. V was shortened by 5 bases and J by 10 bases, with 20 bases between the two germline ends. The CDR3 region has the DNA TGTGCCAGCAGCGCGGCAGCTACCCTTGGGGGAAAACTGTTTTTT. Protein: CASSAAATLGGKLFF.

The sample holds a few counts of this clonotype. This chain uses TRBV4-2 with TRBJ2-1; 8 nucleotides line up with TRBD2. J lost 4 bases, V lost 6 bases, and 5 bases had no gene match. Looked up from germline, CDR1 is LGHNA and CDR2 is YNFKEQ. This CDR3 is built from 14 residues. The chain's CDR3 is CASSPGGQYNEQFF. In DNA form, the CDR3 reads TGTGCCAGCAGTCCGGGGGGGCAGTACAATGAGCAGTTCTTC.

The V gene is TRBV11-2, the J gene TRBJ2-3; TRBD2 agrees at 8 bases. The length of the CDR3 is 14 residues. CDR1 SGHAT and CDR2 FQNNGV come from the germline V gene. V lost 5 bases, J lost 4 bases, and 5 bases stayed unmatched. The CDR3: CASSRTSSPDTQYF. CDR3 coding DNA: TGTGCCAGCAGCCGGACTAGCAGTCCAGATACGCAGTATTTT. Using reference TRBV11-2 and TRBJ2-3 for the parts outside the CDR3, the full variable domain is EAGVAQSPRYKIIEKRQSVAFWCNPISGHATLYWYQQILGQGPKLLIQFQNNGVVDDSQLPKDRFSAERLKGVDSTLKIQPAKLEDSAVYLCASSRTSSPDTQYFGPGTRLTVL.

This clonotype was counted at least ten times. The chain links TRBV5-1 to TRBJ2-7, with TRBD1 as a possible D gene (6 bases). Trimming removed 2 bases from V and 6 bases from J, with 15 bases in between. Germline CDR1 and CDR2: SGHRS and YFSETQ. The CDR3 spans 14 residues. DNA of the CDR3: TGCGCCAGCAGCTTATCTCAGGGGCCTGGCGAGCAGTACTTC. The encoded protein is CASSLSQGPGEQYF.

V usage is TRBV10-2 and J usage is TRBJ2-7; perhaps TRBD1 as D (5 bases). The CDR3 totals 18 residues. Deletions cut 6 bases from V and 0 bases from J, with 24 bases between. CDR1 is WSHSY and CDR2 is SAAADI in the germline V gene. Here the CDR3 DNA reads TGCGCCAGCAGCGATTCAGGGTATCAGTCCCGCAACTCCTACGAGCAGTACTTC. It yields the protein CASSDSGYQSRNSYEQYF.

This chain uses TRBV12-3 or TRBV12-4 with TRBJ1-1, with D possibly matching TRBD1 (5 bases). Trimming took off 3 bases at V and 4 bases at J, with 6 bases between the two ends. There are 12 residues in the CDR3. The DNA of the CDR3 is TGTGCCAGCAGTTTCGGGGCCACTGAAGCTTTCTTT. Its translation: CASSFGATEAFF.